What follows are 12 T cell receptor beta chains derived from one specimen sequenced in a study of tumor and adjacent non-tumor tissue in lung cancer. The library came from three nested PCR rounds adapted from ARM-PCR protocols. TCRdb reprocessed the multiplex PCR reads with MiXCR, giving one entry per CDR3 protein. Counted here are 95,000 to 150,000 distinct CDR3 sequences, 66% occurring once; the ten biggest clones make up 9.5% to 15%. This sample's RNA came from whole unsorted tissue. The specimen sequenced was lung tumor tissue. The receptors stem from a man aged 25-40 years with non-small cell lung cancer.

Turning to this clonotype: This could be a read error, since a much larger clone is one nucleotide away. The chain carries TRBV4-3 and TRBJ2-2; 9 bases are shared with TRBD2. The CDR3 contains 21 residues. Germline V CDR1 and CDR2: LGHNA, YSLEER. The J segment lost 4 bases and the V segment lost 3 bases, leaving 21 bases of the junction unmatched. This CDR3 is CASSQQAGTSSKQRLTGELFF. CDR3 DNA sequence: TGCGCCAGCAGCCAGCAGGCCGGGACTAGCTCAAAGCAACGACTCACCGGGGAGCTGTTTTTT.

In the case of this clonotype: Sequence at one end of the junction differs from germline and may be a read error. The chain has TRBV29-1 and TRBJ2-3; D is ambiguous. CDR1 and CDR2 from the germline V gene are SQVTM and ANQGSEA. The CDR3 totals 11 residues. CDR3 sequence (DNA): TGCAGTGTTGATTTGACAGATACGCAGTATTTT. It translates to CSVDLTDTQYF.

The chain has TRBV12-3 or TRBV12-4 and TRBJ2-2; D unclear. CDR3 length equals 11 residues. V lost 4 bases and J lost 7, with 4 bases in between. The CDR3 region is CASSSLGELFF. CDR3 bases: TGTGCCAGCAGTTCTCTCGGGGAGCTGTTTTTT.

Points on this clonotype: A much larger clone lies one base from this, so it may be a read error. The J gene is TRBJ1-2, the V gene TRBV12-3 or TRBV12-4, with 7 bases matching TRBD1. This CDR3 region has 13 residues. The CDR3 DNA reads as TGTGCCAACAGTTGGCAGGGGGACTATGGCTACACCTTC. It encodes CANSWQGDYGYTF.

This clonotype showed up many times. The rearrangement uses TRBV6-5 and TRBJ2-7, with D perhaps TRBD1 (5 bases). Germline V lookup: CDR1 MNHEY, CDR2 SVGAGI. The V and J ends lost 0 bases and 3 bases respectively, with 6 bases between them. CDR3 length: 13 amino acids. CDR3 DNA sequence: TGTGCCAGCAGTTACTCGGGGCACTACGAGCAGTACTTC. Translating it yields CASSYSGHYEQYF.

This clonotype has ten or more counts. V gene TRBV29-1 combines with J gene TRBJ1-2; D perhaps matches TRBD1 (5 bases). V gave up 3 bases and J gave up 6 bases, with 20 bases separating them. Germline CDR1 reads SQVTM; CDR2 reads ANQGSEA. This CDR3 contains 15 residues. The CDR3 coding sequence is TGCAGCGTTGACGAAGATGGGAGGGGAAGAGATGGCTACACCTTC. Translation: CSVDEDGRGRDGYTF.

The CDR3 nucleotides read TGTGCCTGTCCCCCCGGGAGTAGCGGGACAAATGAGCAGTTCTTC. Translated, it gives CACPPGSSGTNEQFF. This chain links TRBV30 with TRBJ2-1; 8 bases are a match to TRBD2. The V gene end was trimmed by 6 bases and the J gene end by 7 bases; junction bases not matched to a gene: 14. The CDR3 runs 15 residues. Germline assignment: CDR1 GTSNPN and CDR2 SVGIG (reference sequence).

With respect to this clonotype: A clone one base away is much larger, so this may be a read error. This rearrangement joins TRBV4-1 to TRBJ2-1, with no clear D. This CDR3 spans 13 amino acids. V dropped 1 base and J dropped 7 bases, with 8 bases sitting between them. Germline assignment: CDR1 MGHRA and CDR2 YSYEKL. CDR3 region: CASSQGHWNEQFF. The CDR3 DNA reads TGCGCCAGCAGCCAAGGGCATTGGAATGAGCAGTTCTTC.

A note on this clonotype: The junction differs from germline at one of its ends, possibly a read error. CDR3 region: CVSGPGPGTGTLSYEQYF. CDR3 DNA sequence: TGTGTCAGCGGCCCAGGACCCGGAACCGGGACTTTATCCTACGAGCAGTACTTC. The chain combines TRBV7-8 with TRBJ2-7; D possibly corresponds to TRBD2 (6 bases). This CDR3 has 18 amino acids. Germline V CDR1 and CDR2: SGHVS, FQNEAQ.

As for this clonotype: Germline is not matched at one junction end, which may reflect a read error. The V call is TRBV6-2 or TRBV6-3, the J call TRBJ2-3; no clear D. The germline V gene has CDR1 MNHEY and CDR2 SVGEGT. This CDR3 spans 13 amino acids. The CDR3 reads CANSKRSTDMQYF. The CDR3 DNA reads as TGTGCCAACAGCAAGAGGAGCACAGATATGCAGTATTTT.

In its sample, this clonotype was seen many times. The chain joins TRBV11-3 to TRBJ1-1; 7 bases line up with TRBD1. Germline trimming cut 3 bases from V and 6 bases from J; bases unmatched to any gene: 7. CDR1 SGHNT and CDR2 YENEEA come from the germline V gene. The CDR3 contains 14 residues. As DNA, the CDR3 is TGTGCCAGCAGCTTCGAAGACAGGGTCCCTGAAGCTTTCTTT. Translation gives CASSFEDRVPEAFF.

The rearrangement joins TRBV6-5 to TRBJ2-1; D is possibly TRBD1 (6 bases). V shed 9 bases and J shed 8 bases, with 17 bases lying between them. CDR3 length equals 13 residues. CDR1 is MNHEY, CDR2 SVGAGI, per germline. The chain's CDR3 is CARRTAGQHEQFF. As DNA, the CDR3 is TGTGCCAGAAGGACGGCAGGACAGCATGAGCAGTTCTTC.